Listed below are T cell receptor beta chains from one sample, sequenced in a study of blood T cell repertoires in COVID-19. Sequencing was performed with immunoSEQ multiplex PCR; in TCRdb, only in-frame clones are kept and a portion is missing. Counted here are some 200,000 clones, 70% to 90% occurring once; the ten biggest clones make up about a fifth. Sequenced input: peripheral blood. These receptors all come from a man aged 60 to 75 with active or convalescent COVID-19. CDR3s include the opening cysteine and the closing phenylalanine or tryptophan. A D gene is named only where the DNA matches it firmly. A clone size is listed for some rows: how often the clone was seen (once, few, many), or a class if it is expanded.

-	TRBV7-9	TRBJ2-5	-	TGTGCCAGCAGTCAAGGGCAGGGTCACCAAGAGACCCAGTACTTC	CASSQGQGHQETQYF
few	TRBV2	TRBJ2-7	TRBD2	TGTGCCAGCAGCGCGGGGGACGGTCGTATGGAGCAGTACTTC	CASSAGDGRMEQYF
few	TRBV10-2	TRBJ2-7	TRBD2	TGCGCCAGCAGTGAGTCCCACCCCGGCGGGGGCTCCTACGAGCAGTACTTC	CASSESHPGGGSYEQYF
-	TRBV28	TRBJ1-1	-	TGTGCCAGCACCCCGGGTTCGGGCACTGAAGCTTTCTTT	CASTPGSGTEAFF
once	TRBV6-5	TRBJ1-1	-	TGTGCCAGCAGTAGAGAAGGGGGGGGTGAAGCTTTCTTT	CASSREGGGEAFF
once	TRBV5-6	TRBJ2-7	-	TGTGCCAGCAGCCTGGGTGCCAGGGTAGGTAACGAGCAGTACTTC	CASSLGARVGNEQYF
once	TRBV3-1/TRBV3-2	TRBJ1-3	-	TGTGCCAGCAGCCAAGCTAGAGGGGGACCTGGAAACACCATATATTTT	CASSQARGGPGNTIYF
-	TRBV19	TRBJ1-1	TRBD1	TGTGCCAGTATGCTGACAGGGACCACTGAAGCTTTCTTT	CASMLTGTTEAFF
-	TRBV6-5	TRBJ2-3	-	TGTGCCAGCAGTTATCGGCAGGCCACAGATACGCAGTATTTT	CASSYRQATDTQYF
-	TRBV5-4	TRBJ2-3	TRBD2	TGTGCCAGCAGCTTGAGGACTAGCGGGGACACAGATACGCAGTATTTT	CASSLRTSGDTDTQYF
-	TRBV5-1	TRBJ1-3	TRBD1	TGCGCCAGCAGCACGACAGGGCATATCTCTGGAAACACCATATATTTT	CASSTTGHISGNTIYF
-	TRBV12-3/TRBV12-4	TRBJ1-2	TRBD1	TGTGCCAGCAGCCCGGACAGGTTCTATGGCTACACCTTC	CASSPDRFYGYTF
-	TRBV25-1	TRBJ1-2	-	TGTGCCACCAACGGACATACCCACAGCTATGGCTACACCTTC	CATNGHTHSYGYTF
-	TRBV15	TRBJ2-7	TRBD2	TGTGCCACCAGCAGAGATGGGACTAGCGGGTACGAGCAGTACTTC	CATSRDGTSGYEQYF
-	TRBV5-1	TRBJ2-3	TRBD1	TGCGCCAGCAGCCCCGGACAGGTTCCAGATACGCAGTATTTT	CASSPGQVPDTQYF
-	TRBV5-6	TRBJ1-5	TRBD1	TGTGCCAGCAGCCGCAGGGGGTTTAGCAATCAGCCCCAGCATTTT	CASSRRGFSNQPQHF
-	TRBV12-3/TRBV12-4	TRBJ1-1	-	TGTGCCAGCAGTTTAGCGTCAGGGAACTCTTTCTTT	CASSLASGNSFF
-	TRBV9	TRBJ2-2	-	TGTGCCTCCAGAGGGCTACCGAACACCGGGGAGCTGTTTTTT	CASRGLPNTGELFF